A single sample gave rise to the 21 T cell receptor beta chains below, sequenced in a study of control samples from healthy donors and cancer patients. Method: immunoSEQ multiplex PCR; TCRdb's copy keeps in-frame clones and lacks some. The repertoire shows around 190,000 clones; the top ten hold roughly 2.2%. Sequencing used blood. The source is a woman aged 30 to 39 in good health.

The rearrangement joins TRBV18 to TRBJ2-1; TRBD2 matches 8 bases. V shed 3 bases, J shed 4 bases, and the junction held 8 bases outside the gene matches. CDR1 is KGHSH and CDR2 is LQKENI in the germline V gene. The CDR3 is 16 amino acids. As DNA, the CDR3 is TGTGCCAGCTCACCTCCCCGGGGGGGCGAGTACAATGAGCAGTTCTTC. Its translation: CASSPPRGGEYNEQFF.

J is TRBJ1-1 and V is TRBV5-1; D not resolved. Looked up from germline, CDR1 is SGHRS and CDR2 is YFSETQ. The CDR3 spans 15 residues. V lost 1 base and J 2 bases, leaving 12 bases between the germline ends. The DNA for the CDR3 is TGCGCCAGCAGCTTGTCCGGGGATACCAACACTGAAGCTTTCTTT. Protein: CASSLSGDTNTEAFF.

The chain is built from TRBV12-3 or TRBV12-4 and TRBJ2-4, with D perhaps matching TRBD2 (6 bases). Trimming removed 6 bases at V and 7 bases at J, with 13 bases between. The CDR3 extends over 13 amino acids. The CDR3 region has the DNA TGTGCCAGCAGACCGTCGACTAGTAACATTCAGTACTTC. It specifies CASRPSTSNIQYF.

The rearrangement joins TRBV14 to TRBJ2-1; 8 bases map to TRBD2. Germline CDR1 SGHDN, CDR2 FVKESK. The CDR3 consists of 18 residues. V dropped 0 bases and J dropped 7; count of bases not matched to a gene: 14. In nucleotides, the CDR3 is TGTGCCAGCAGCCAAGATGGAGGAGGACTAGCTTGGACAAATGAGCAGTTCTTC. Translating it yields CASSQDGGGLAWTNEQFF.

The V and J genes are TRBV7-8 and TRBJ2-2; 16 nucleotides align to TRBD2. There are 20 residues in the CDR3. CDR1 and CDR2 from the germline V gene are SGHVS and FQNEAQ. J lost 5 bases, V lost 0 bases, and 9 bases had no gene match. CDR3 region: CASSLAQTGTSGGATGELFF. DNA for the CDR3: TGTGCCAGCAGCTTAGCCCAGACCGGGACTAGCGGGGGGGCGACCGGGGAGCTGTTTTTT.

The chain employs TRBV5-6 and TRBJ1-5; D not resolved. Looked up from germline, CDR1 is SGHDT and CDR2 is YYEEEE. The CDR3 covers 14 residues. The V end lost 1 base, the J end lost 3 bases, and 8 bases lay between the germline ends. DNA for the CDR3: TGTGCCAGCAGCTTGCGGCAGGACAATCAGCCCCAGCATTTT. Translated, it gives CASSLRQDNQPQHF.

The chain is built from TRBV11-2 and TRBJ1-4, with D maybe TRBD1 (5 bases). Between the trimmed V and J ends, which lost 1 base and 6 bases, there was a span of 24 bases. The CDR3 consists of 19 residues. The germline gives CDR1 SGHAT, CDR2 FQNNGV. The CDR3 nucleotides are TGTGCCAGCAGCTTAGGCCCCTGGAGTTGGGGCAGAGAAGATGAAAAACTGTTTTTT. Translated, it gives CASSLGPWSWGREDEKLFF. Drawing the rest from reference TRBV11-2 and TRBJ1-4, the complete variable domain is EAGVAQSPRYKIIEKRQSVAFWCNPISGHATLYWYQQILGQGPKLLIQFQNNGVVDDSQLPKDRFSAERLKGVDSTLKIQPAKLEDSAVYLCASSLGPWSWGREDEKLFFGSGTQLSVL.

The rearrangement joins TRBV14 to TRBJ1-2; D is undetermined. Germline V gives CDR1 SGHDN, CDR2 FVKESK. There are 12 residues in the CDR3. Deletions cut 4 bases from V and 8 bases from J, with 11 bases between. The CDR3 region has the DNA TGTGCCAGCAGCCGGGGAGGCCAGGGCTACACCTTC. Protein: CASSRGGQGYTF.

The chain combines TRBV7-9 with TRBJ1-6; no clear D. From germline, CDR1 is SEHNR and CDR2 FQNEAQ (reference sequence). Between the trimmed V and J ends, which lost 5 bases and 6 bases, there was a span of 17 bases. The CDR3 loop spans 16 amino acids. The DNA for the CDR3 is TGTGCCAGCAGCGATAGGGCGGCAGCGAGTAATTCACCCCTCCACTTT. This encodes CASSDRAAASNSPLHF.

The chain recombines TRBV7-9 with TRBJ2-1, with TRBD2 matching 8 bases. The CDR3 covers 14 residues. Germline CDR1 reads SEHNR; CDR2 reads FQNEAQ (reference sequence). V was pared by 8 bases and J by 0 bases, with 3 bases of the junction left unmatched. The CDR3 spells CASVRGGSYNEQFF. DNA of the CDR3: TGTGCCAGCGTTCGGGGGGGCTCCTACAATGAGCAGTTCTTC.

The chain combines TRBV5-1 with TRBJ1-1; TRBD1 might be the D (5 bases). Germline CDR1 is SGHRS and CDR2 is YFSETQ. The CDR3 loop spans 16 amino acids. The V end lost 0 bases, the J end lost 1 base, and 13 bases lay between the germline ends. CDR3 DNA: TGCGCCAGCAGCTTGGTGTTCCTGGGGGGGAACACTGAAGCTTTCTTT. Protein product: CASSLVFLGGNTEAFF.

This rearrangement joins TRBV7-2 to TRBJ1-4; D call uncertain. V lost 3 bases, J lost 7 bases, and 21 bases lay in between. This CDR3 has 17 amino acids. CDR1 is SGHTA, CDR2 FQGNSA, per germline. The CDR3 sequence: CASSFRSVAGLSEKLFF. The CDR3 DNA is TGTGCCAGCAGCTTTCGTAGTGTGGCAGGTCTGAGTGAAAAACTGTTTTTT. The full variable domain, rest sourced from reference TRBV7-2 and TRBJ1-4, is GAGVSQSPSNKVTEKGKDVELRCDPISGHTALYWYRQSLGQGLEFLIYFQGNSAPDKSGLPSDRFSAERTGGSVSTLTIQRTQQEDSAVYLCASSFRSVAGLSEKLFFGSGTQLSVL.

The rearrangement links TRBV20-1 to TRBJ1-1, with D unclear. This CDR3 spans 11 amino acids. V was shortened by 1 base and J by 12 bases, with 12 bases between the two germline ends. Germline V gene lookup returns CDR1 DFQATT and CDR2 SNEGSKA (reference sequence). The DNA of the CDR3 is TGCAGTGCTAGAGTAACGTTCGCTACTTTCTTT. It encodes CSARVTFATFF.

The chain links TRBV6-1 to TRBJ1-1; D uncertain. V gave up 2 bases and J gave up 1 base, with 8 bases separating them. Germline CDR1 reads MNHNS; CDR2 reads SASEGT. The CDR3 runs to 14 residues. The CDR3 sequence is CASSERRANTEAFF. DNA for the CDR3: TGTGCCAGCAGTGAAAGACGGGCGAACACTGAAGCTTTCTTT.

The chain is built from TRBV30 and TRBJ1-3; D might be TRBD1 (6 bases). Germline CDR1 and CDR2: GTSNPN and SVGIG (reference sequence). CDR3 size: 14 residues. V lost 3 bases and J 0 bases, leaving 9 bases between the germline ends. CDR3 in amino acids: CAWSRGGSGNTIYF. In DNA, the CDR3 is TGTGCCTGGAGCAGGGGAGGCTCTGGAAACACCATATATTTT.

DNA for the CDR3: TGCAGCGTTGAAGACCTGAGGAGGGAGACCCAGTACTTC. It specifies CSVEDLRRETQYF. This chain uses TRBV29-1 with TRBJ2-5; possibly TRBD2 for D (5 bases). The CDR3 totals 13 residues. The V end lost 0 bases, the J end lost 5 bases, and 10 bases lay between the germline ends. Germline CDR1 is SQVTM and CDR2 is ANQGSEA.

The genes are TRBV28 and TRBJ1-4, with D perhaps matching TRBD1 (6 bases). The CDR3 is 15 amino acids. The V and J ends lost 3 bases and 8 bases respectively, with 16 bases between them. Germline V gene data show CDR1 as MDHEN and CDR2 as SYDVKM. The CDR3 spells CASSLRGLVSEKLFF. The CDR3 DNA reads TGTGCCAGCAGTTTGCGGGGGCTAGTCAGCGAAAAACTGTTTTTT.

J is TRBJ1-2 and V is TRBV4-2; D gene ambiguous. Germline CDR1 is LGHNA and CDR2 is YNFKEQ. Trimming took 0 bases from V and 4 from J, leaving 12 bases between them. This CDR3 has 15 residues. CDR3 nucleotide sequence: TGTGCCAGCAGCCAAGATAAGGCTTCTCGCTATGGCTACACCTTC. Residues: CASSQDKASRYGYTF.

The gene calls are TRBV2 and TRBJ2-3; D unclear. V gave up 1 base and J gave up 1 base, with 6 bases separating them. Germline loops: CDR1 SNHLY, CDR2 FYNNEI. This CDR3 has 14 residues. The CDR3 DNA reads TGTGCCAGCAGTGAAGACGAGGGCACAGATACGCAGTATTTT. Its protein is CASSEDEGTDTQYF.

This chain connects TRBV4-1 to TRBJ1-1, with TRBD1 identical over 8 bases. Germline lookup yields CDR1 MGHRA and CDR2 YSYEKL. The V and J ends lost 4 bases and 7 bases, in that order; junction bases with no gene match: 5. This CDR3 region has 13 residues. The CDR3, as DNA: TGCGCCAGCAGCCGCCAGGGGGCGGATGAAGCTTTCTTT. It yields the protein CASSRQGADEAFF.

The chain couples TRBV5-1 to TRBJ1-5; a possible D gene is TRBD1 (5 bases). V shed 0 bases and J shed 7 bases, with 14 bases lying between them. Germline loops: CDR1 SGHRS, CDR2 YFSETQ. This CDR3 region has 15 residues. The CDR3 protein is CASSLGGVTRQPQHF. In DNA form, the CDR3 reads TGCGCCAGCAGCTTGGGAGGGGTTACTAGGCAGCCCCAGCATTTT.